This TCR beta chain emerged from a study of blood T cell repertoires in COVID-19. Study information: Sites across the United States, Italy and Spain contributed samples from acute and convalescent COVID-19. In each case, the material was cDNA or gDNA derived from T cells, B-cell-depleted T cells, or PBMCs.

Per the study methods: From reference gene primer amplification, estimates of nucleated cell counts were derived. Some clones are missing from TCRdb's copy, which holds only in-frame ones; the method was immunoSEQ multiplex PCR. Clone size and V and J calls were adopted from that table, with D and trimming inferred from the DNA. The table records around 200,000 clones, around 80% of them present only once. V was shortened by 0 bases and J by 1 base, with 7 bases between the two germline ends. The CDR3 has 14 amino acids. Germline CDR1 is SGHDT and CDR2 is YYEEEE. The chain couples TRBV5-6 to TRBJ1-1, with D perhaps matching TRBD1 (5 bases). Material for sequencing was peripheral blood. The origin of this receptor is a man between 50 and 59 years old who had recovered from COVID-19. The CDR3 sequence is CASSLGQRNTEAFF. For the CDR3, the DNA is TGTGCCAGCAGCTTGGGACAGCGGAACACTGAAGCTTTCTTT.